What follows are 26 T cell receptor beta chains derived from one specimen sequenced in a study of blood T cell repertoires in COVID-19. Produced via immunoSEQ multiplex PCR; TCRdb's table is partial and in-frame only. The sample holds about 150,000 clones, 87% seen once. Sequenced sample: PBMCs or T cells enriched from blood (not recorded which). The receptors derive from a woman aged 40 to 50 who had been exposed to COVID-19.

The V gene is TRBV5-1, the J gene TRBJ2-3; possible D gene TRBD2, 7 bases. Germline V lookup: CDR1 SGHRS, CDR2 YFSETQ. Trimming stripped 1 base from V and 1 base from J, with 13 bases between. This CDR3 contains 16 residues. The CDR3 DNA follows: TGCGCCAGCAGCTTGTCGAGGGGGGGAGGCACAGATACGCAGTATTTT. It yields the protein CASSLSRGGGTDTQYF.

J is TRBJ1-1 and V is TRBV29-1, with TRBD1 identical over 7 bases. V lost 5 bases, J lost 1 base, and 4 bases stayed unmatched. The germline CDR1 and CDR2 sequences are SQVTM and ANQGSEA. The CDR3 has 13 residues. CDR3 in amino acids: CSVNRGSNTEAFF. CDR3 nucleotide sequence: TGCAGCGTTAACAGGGGATCGAACACTGAAGCTTTCTTT. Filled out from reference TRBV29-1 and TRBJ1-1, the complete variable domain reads SAVISQKPSRDICQRGTSLTIQCQVDSQVTMMFWYRQQPGQSLTLIATANQGSEATYESGFVIDKFPISRPNLTFSTLTVSNMSPEDSSIYLCSVNRGSNTEAFFGQGTRLTVV.

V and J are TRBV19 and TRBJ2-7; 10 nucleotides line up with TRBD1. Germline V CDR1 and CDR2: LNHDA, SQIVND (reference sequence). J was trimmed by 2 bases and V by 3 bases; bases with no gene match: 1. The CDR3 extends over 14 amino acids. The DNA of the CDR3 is TGTGCCAGTAGTATGGGACAGGGGCCCTACGAGCAGTACTTC. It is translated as CASSMGQGPYEQYF.

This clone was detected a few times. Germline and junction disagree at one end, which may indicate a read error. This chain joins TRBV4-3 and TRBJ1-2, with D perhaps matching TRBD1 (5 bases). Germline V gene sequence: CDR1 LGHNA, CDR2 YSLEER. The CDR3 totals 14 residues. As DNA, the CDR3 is TGCGCCAGCAGCCAAGATGGTAGGCAGGGCTTATTAGTCTTC. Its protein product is CASSQDGRQGLLVF.

The CDR3 nucleotides are TGCGCCAGCAGCAGCGGGAACACAGATACGCAGTATTTT. Translation: CASSSGNTDTQYF. This chain connects TRBV5-1 to TRBJ2-3, with 7 bases lining up with TRBD2. The CDR3 spans 13 residues. Trimming removed 4 bases from V and 2 bases from J; junction bases left unmatched: 1. Per germline, CDR1 SGHRS and CDR2 YFSETQ.

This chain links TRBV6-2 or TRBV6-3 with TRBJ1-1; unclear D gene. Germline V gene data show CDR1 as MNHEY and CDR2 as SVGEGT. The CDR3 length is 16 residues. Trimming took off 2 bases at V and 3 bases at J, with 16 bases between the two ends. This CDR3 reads CASSYASGSGYTEAFF. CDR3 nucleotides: TGTGCCAGCAGTTACGCGTCGGGGAGTGGTTACACTGAAGCTTTCTTT.

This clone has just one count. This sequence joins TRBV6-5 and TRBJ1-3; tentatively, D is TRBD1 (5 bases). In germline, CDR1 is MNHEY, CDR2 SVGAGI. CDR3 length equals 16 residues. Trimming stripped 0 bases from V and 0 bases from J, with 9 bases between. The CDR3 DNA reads TGTGCCAGCAGTTACTCGTGGGGCGACTCTGGAAACACCATATATTTT. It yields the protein CASSYSWGDSGNTIYF.

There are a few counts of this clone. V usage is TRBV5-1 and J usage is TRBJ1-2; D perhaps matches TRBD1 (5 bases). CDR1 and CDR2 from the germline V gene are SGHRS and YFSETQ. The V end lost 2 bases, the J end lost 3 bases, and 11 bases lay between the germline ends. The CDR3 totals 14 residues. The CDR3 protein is CASSLQGVDYGYTF. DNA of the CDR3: TGCGCCAGCAGCTTACAAGGGGTGGACTATGGCTACACCTTC.

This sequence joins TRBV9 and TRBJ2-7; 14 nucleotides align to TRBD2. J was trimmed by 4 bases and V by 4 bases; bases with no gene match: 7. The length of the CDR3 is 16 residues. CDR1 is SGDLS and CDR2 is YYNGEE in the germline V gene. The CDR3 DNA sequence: TGTGCCAGCAGCTATGGGACTAGCGGGGGAGGGTACGAGCAGTACTTC. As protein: CASSYGTSGGGYEQYF.

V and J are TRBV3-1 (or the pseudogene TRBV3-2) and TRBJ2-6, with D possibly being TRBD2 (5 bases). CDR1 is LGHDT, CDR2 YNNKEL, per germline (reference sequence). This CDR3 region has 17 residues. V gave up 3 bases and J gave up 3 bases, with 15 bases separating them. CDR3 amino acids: CASSQENTGSGANVLTF. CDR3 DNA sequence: TGTGCCAGCAGCCAGGAAAACACGGGGAGTGGGGCCAACGTCCTGACTTTC.

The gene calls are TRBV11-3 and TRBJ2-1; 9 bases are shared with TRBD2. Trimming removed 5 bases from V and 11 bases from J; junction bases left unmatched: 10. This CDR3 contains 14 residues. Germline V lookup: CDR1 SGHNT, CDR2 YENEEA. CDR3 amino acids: CASSPSSGLAKQFF. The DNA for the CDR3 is TGTGCCAGCAGCCCATCTTCGGGACTAGCTAAGCAGTTCTTC.

The CDR3, as DNA: TGTGCCAGCACCGATAGAGGGGGTGAGCAGTTCTTC. Residues: CASTDRGGEQFF. The chain combines TRBV28 with TRBJ2-1; D perhaps matches TRBD1 (6 bases). The CDR3 is made up of 12 amino acids. V was pared by 7 bases and J by 9 bases, with 13 bases between. The V gene's germline CDR1 is MDHEN and CDR2 SYDVKM.

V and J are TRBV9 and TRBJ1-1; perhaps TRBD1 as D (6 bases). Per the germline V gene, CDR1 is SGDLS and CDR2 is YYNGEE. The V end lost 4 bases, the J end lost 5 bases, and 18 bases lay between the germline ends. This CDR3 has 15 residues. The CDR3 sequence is CASSRGNRVGTEAFF. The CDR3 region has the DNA TGTGCCAGCAGCCGTGGAAACAGGGTTGGAACTGAAGCTTTCTTT.

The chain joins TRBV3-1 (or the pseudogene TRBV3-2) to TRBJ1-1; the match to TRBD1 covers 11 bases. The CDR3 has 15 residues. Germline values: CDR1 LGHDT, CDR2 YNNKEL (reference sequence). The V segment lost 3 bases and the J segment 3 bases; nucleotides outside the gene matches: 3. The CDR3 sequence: CASSQRGQGDTEAFF. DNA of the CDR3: TGTGCCAGCAGCCAGAGGGGACAGGGGGACACTGAAGCTTTCTTT.

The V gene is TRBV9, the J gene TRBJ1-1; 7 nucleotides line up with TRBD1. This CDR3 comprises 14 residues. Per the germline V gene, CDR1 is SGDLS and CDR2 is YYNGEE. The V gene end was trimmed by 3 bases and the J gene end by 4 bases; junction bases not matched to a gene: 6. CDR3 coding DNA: TGTGCCAGCAGCGCTAGACAGGGCGGCACTGAAGCTTTCTTT. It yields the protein CASSARQGGTEAFF.

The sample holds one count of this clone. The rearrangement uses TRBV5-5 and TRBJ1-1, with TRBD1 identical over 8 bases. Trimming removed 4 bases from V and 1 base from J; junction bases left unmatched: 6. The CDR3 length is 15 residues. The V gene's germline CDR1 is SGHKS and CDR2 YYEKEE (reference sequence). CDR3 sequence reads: CASSLRTGTNTEAFF. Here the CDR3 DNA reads TGTGCCAGCAGCCTTCGGACAGGGACGAACACTGAAGCTTTCTTT.

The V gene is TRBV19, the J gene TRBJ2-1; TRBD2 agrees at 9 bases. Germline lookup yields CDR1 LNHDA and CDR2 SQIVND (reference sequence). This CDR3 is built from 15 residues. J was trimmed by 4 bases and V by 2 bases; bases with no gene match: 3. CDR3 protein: CASSISSGNYNEQFF. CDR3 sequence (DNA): TGTGCCAGTAGTATATCTAGCGGGAATTACAATGAGCAGTTCTTC.

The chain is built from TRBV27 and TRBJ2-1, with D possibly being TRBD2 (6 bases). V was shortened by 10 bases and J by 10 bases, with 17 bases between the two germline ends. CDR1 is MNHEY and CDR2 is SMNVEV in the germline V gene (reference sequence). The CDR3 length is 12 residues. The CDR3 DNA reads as TGTGCCACCACTGAACCCGGAGGGGAGCAGTTCTTC. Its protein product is CATTEPGGEQFF.

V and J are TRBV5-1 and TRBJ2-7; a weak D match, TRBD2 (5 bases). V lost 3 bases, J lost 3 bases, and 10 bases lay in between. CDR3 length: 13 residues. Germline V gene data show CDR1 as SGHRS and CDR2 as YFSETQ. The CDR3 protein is CASSSDGNYEQYF. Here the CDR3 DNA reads TGCGCCAGCAGCTCAGACGGGAACTACGAGCAGTACTTC.

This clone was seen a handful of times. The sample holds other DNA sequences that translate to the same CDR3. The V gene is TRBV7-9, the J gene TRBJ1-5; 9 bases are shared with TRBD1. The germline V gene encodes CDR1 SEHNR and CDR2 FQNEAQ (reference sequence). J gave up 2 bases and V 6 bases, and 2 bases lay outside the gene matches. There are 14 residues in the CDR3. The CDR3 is CASSRTGGNQPQHF. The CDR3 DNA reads TGTGCCAGCAGTCGGACAGGGGGCAATCAGCCCCAGCATTTT.

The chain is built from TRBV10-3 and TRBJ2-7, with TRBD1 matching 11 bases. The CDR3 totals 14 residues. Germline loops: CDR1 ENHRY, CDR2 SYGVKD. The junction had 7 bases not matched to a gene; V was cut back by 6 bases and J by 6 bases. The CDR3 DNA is TGTGCCATCAGACCGGGACAGGGGGTAGGCGAGCAGTACTTC. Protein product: CAIRPGQGVGEQYF.

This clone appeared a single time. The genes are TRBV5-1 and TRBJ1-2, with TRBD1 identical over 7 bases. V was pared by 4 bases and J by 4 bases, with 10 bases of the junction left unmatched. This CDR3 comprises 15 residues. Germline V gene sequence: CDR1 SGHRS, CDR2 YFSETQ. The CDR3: CASSEATGSFYGYTF. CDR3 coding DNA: TGCGCCAGCAGCGAGGCGACAGGGTCGTTCTATGGCTACACCTTC.

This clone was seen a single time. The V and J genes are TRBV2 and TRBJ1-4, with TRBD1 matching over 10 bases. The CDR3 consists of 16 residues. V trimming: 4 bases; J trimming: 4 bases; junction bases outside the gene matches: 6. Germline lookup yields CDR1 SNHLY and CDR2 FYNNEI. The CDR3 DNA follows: TGTGCCAGCAGTGGGACCGGGACAGGGGATAATGAAAAACTGTTTTTT. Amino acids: CASSGTGTGDNEKLFF. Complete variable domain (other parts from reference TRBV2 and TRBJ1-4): EPEVTQTPSHQVTQMGQEVILRCVPISNHLYFYWYRQILGQKVEFLVSFYNNEISEKSEIFDDQFSVERPDGSNFTLKIRSTKLEDSAMYFCASSGTGTGDNEKLFFGSGTQLSVL.

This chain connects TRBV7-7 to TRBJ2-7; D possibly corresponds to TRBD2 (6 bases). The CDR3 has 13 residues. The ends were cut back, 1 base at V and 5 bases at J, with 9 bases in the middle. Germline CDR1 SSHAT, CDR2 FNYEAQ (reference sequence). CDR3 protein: CASSLGGGDEQYF. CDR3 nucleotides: TGTGCCAGCAGCTTAGGGGGAGGAGACGAGCAGTACTTC. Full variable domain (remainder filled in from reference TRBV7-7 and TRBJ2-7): GAGVSQSPRYKVTKRGQDVTLRCDPISSHATLYWYQQALGQGPEFLTYFNYEAQPDKSGLPSDRFSAERPEGSISTLTIQRTEQRDSAMYRCASSLGGGDEQYFGPGTRLTVT.

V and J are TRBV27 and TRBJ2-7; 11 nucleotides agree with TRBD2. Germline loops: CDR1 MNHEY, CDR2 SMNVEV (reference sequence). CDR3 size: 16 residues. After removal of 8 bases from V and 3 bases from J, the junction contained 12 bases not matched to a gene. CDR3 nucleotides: TGTGCCAGCGGTAGGGGGCTAGCGGGGGGTGTCTACGAGCAGTACTTC. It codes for CASGRGLAGGVYEQYF.

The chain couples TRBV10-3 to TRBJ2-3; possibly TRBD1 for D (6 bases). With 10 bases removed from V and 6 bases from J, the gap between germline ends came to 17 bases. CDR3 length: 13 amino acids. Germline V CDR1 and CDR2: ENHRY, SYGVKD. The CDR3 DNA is TGTGCCACCTCCGACAGGCACAGGGATACGCAGTATTTT. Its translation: CATSDRHRDTQYF.